Listed below are T cell receptor beta chains from one sample, sequenced in a study of blood T cell repertoires in COVID-19. The method was immunoSEQ multiplex PCR; TCRdb's version includes in-frame clones alone and lacks a portion of them. The table lists 250,000 to 350,000 clones, approximately 86% of them singletons, with 2% to 2.5% in the top ten. Source material: peripheral blood. The receptors shown here come from a woman in her forties or fifties who had recovered from COVID-19. Both conserved end residues are part of each CDR3. Fields, in order: J gene, V gene, CDR3 protein.

j_gene: TRBJ1-4; v_gene: TRBV7-2; CDR3aa: CASSPWTGVATNEKLFF
j_gene: TRBJ1-6; v_gene: TRBV27; CDR3aa: CASSFLLGQGNSPLHF
j_gene: TRBJ1-3; v_gene: TRBV18; CDR3aa: CASSPQQRNTIYF
j_gene: TRBJ2-1; v_gene: TRBV5-6; CDR3aa: CASSFYSGEQFF
j_gene: TRBJ2-7; v_gene: TRBV5-1; CDR3aa: CASSFPGTGVNEQYF
j_gene: TRBJ2-5; v_gene: TRBV5-4; CDR3aa: CASSPFGGVGETQYF
j_gene: TRBJ2-7; v_gene: TRBV7-9; CDR3aa: CASSKRGHSGKTPYEQYF
j_gene: TRBJ1-2; v_gene: TRBV27; CDR3aa: CASSLVGWATGGDYGYTF
j_gene: TRBJ1-1; v_gene: TRBV10-3; CDR3aa: CAISEDKLNTEAFF
j_gene: TRBJ2-2; v_gene: TRBV7-6; CDR3aa: CASSLSSRTDSGELFF
j_gene: TRBJ2-7; v_gene: TRBV19; CDR3aa: CASSKSGGASFYEQYF
j_gene: TRBJ1-1; v_gene: TRBV6-2/TRBV6-3; CDR3aa: CASSVAGGTEAFF
j_gene: TRBJ2-1; v_gene: TRBV9; CDR3aa: CASGSYNEQFF
j_gene: TRBJ1-5; v_gene: TRBV6-5; CDR3aa: CASSLTGRQPQHF
j_gene: TRBJ2-7; v_gene: TRBV11-2; CDR3aa: CASSLSGETYEQYF
j_gene: TRBJ1-2; v_gene: TRBV6-6; CDR3aa: CASSSYPGQGIYGYTF
j_gene: TRBJ2-1; v_gene: TRBV3-1/TRBV3-2; CDR3aa: CASSEAGGPYNEQFF
j_gene: TRBJ2-7; v_gene: TRBV5-4; CDR3aa: CASSLGAGRSYEQYF
j_gene: TRBJ2-5; v_gene: TRBV7-2; CDR3aa: CASSQAFDETQYF
j_gene: TRBJ1-2; v_gene: TRBV2; CDR3aa: CASSPTGGGYSYGYTF
j_gene: TRBJ2-6; v_gene: TRBV28; CDR3aa: CASSPLGPSGANVLTF
j_gene: TRBJ1-2; v_gene: TRBV9; CDR3aa: CASSVATGDYGYTF
j_gene: TRBJ1-2; v_gene: TRBV19; CDR3aa: CASSTRDSGYTF
j_gene: TRBJ2-5; v_gene: TRBV19; CDR3aa: CASSIGGGQETQYF
j_gene: TRBJ2-1; v_gene: TRBV19; CDR3aa: CASSRWTSGDNEQFF
j_gene: TRBJ1-4; v_gene: TRBV5-1; CDR3aa: CASSLIGDWEKLFF
j_gene: TRBJ1-2; v_gene: TRBV7-2; CDR3aa: CASSLLGGGYGYTF
j_gene: TRBJ2-2; v_gene: TRBV7-2; CDR3aa: CASKQANTGELFF
j_gene: TRBJ2-1; v_gene: TRBV7-2; CDR3aa: CASSPTYSGRRYNEQFF
j_gene: TRBJ2-2; v_gene: TRBV27; CDR3aa: CASSLFMWEGAGELFF
j_gene: TRBJ2-2; v_gene: TRBV2; CDR3aa: CASRKGLAGDPGELFF
j_gene: TRBJ2-7; v_gene: TRBV10-3; CDR3aa: CAISESWGTGIAYEQYF
j_gene: TRBJ1-2; v_gene: TRBV6-5; CDR3aa: CATPGQGANYGYTF
j_gene: TRBJ1-2; v_gene: TRBV5-1; CDR3aa: CASSLALLTF
j_gene: TRBJ2-6; v_gene: TRBV5-5; CDR3aa: CASSSGTFGANVLTF
j_gene: TRBJ1-6; v_gene: TRBV6-2/TRBV6-3; CDR3aa: CASSPSVGVGSPLHF
j_gene: TRBJ2-7; v_gene: TRBV7-6; CDR3aa: CASSFSLRGGQGRKGPYEQYF
j_gene: TRBJ2-1; v_gene: TRBV15; CDR3aa: CATSRDLREGNYNEQFF
j_gene: TRBJ1-3; v_gene: TRBV7-2; CDR3aa: CASSSARDRVNTIYF
j_gene: TRBJ2-7; v_gene: TRBV7-8; CDR3aa: CASSLRQEYEQYF
j_gene: TRBJ2-3; v_gene: TRBV6-4; CDR3aa: CASKLGADTDTQYF
j_gene: TRBJ2-1; v_gene: TRBV9; CDR3aa: CASSVGSGGFYNEQFF
j_gene: TRBJ2-7; v_gene: TRBV2; CDR3aa: CASSPDRDYEQYF
j_gene: TRBJ1-2; v_gene: TRBV5-1; CDR3aa: CASSLGQGLGYTF
j_gene: TRBJ1-4; v_gene: TRBV5-1; CDR3aa: CASSSTGLGNEKLFF
j_gene: TRBJ2-3; v_gene: TRBV18; CDR3aa: CASSPGTGGTDTQYF